This T cell receptor (beta chain) was observed in a study of T cell clonality in common variable immunodeficiency. Study-level findings and limits: CVID subjects showed higher TCRbeta clonality than healthy controls. Fewer TCRbeta clones were shared among CVID subjects than controls.

The V gene lost 3 bases and the J gene lost 4 bases, with 18 bases spanning the gap. The CDR3 covers 16 residues. Germline loops: CDR1 MDHEN, CDR2 SYDVKM. This clone came up many times. Antigen specificity is unknown. The read stops 3 residues short of the end of the CDR3; the missing end is completed from the germline J gene. Sequencing input was equivalent genomic DNA from CVID and controls. Clones were sequenced by immunoSEQ multiplex PCR, and TCRdb holds only the in-frame ones, with some missing. The specimen has roughly 60,000 clones, none found just once. This clonotype was obtained from a person aged 18 to 70 in good health. V is TRBV28 and J is TRBJ1-1, with a weak D call TRBD1 (6 bases). Specimen: peripheral blood mononuclear cells. CDR3 protein: CASSFLGGRRSTEAFF. The CDR3 DNA, read in part, is TGTGCCAGCAGTTTTCTCGGGGGGCGGAGGAGCACTGAA.